These 6 T cell receptor beta chains originate from one sample sequenced in a study of OX40 agonist ivuxolimab in advanced cancers. Produced via immunoSEQ multiplex PCR; TCRdb's table is partial and in-frame only. This sample has some 70,000 clones, with around 83% found just once. The material was CD4+ or CD8+ T cells sorted from blood, obtained in a trial of the OX40 agonist ivuxolimab. The source of these receptors is an adult with an advanced solid tumor such as melanoma, head and neck, liver or kidney cancer.

V usage is TRBV5-1 and J usage is TRBJ2-3; perhaps TRBD2 as D (6 bases). Germline CDR1 and CDR2: SGHRS and YFSETQ. Trimming took 4 bases from V and 3 from J, leaving 9 bases between them. CDR3 length: 13 amino acids. The CDR3 sequence is CASSRLGTDTQYF. In DNA form, the CDR3 reads TGCGCCAGCAGCCGACTAGGGACAGATACGCAGTATTTT.

V and J are TRBV4-2 and TRBJ2-3, with 8 bases matching TRBD2. Germline CDR1 reads LGHNA; CDR2 reads YNFKEQ. There are 14 residues in the CDR3. V lost 8 bases to trimming and J lost 6 bases; unmatched junction nucleotides: 10. CDR3 protein: CASVAGGLSDTQYF. In DNA, the CDR3 is TGTGCCAGCGTCGCGGGGGGCCTATCCGATACGCAGTATTTT.

The gene calls are TRBV7-9 and TRBJ2-7, with D maybe TRBD1 (6 bases). V was clipped by 0 bases and J by 0 bases, with 9 bases between them. CDR1 is SEHNR, CDR2 FQNEAQ, per germline (reference sequence). This CDR3 spans 15 amino acids. CDR3 nucleotide sequence: TGTGCCAGCAGCTTAGCAACAGGGAACTCCTACGAGCAGTACTTC. The encoded protein is CASSLATGNSYEQYF.

This clone came up once. The chain couples TRBV29-1 to TRBJ1-1; weak D call: TRBD1 (6 bases). With 4 bases removed from V and 5 bases from J, the gap between germline ends came to 14 bases. Germline V lookup: CDR1 SQVTM, CDR2 ANQGSEA. The length of the CDR3 is 13 residues. The CDR3 nucleotides read TGCAGCGTTGCCAGGGGTGACGCGACTGAAGCTTTCTTT. Translating it yields CSVARGDATEAFF.

The rearrangement links TRBV9 to TRBJ2-5; the match to TRBD1 covers 7 bases. V lost 4 bases, J lost 1 base, and 7 bases stayed unmatched. This CDR3 is 15 amino acids long. The V gene's germline CDR1 is SGDLS and CDR2 YYNGEE. CDR3 in amino acids: CASSMGQKGQETQYF. The CDR3 DNA is TGTGCCAGCAGCATGGGACAGAAGGGCCAAGAGACCCAGTACTTC.

V and J are TRBV5-4 and TRBJ1-2, with D uncertain. This CDR3 is built from 12 residues. Per the germline V gene, CDR1 is SGHNT and CDR2 is YYREEE (reference sequence). Trimming cost V 2 bases and J 6 bases, with 8 bases left between them. The CDR3 reads CASSFSQDGYTF. CDR3 in DNA: TGTGCCAGCAGCTTTTCGCAGGATGGCTACACCTTC. The full variable domain, its missing parts supplied by reference TRBV5-4 and TRBJ1-2, is ETGVTQSPTHLIKTRGQQVTLRCSSQSGHNTVSWYQQALGQGPQFIFQYYREEENGRGNFPPRFSGLQFPNYSSELNVNALELDDSALYLCASSFSQDGYTFGSGTRLTVV.